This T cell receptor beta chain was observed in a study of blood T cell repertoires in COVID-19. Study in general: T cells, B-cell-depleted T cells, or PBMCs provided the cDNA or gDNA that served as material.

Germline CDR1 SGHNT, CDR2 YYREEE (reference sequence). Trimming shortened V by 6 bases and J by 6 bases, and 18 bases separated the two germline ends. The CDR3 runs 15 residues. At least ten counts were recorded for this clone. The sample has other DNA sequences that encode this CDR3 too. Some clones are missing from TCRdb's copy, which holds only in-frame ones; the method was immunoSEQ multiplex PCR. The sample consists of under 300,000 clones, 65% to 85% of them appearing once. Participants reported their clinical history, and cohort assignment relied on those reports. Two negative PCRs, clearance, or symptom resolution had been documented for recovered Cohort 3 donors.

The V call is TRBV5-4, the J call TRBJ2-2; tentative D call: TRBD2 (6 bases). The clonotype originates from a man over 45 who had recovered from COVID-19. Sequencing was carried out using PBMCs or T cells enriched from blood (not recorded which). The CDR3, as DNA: TGTGCCAGCAATCCTGTCGGGGGTGGGTCCGGGGAGCTGTTTTTT. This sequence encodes CASNPVGGGSGELFF.